One sample yielded the 15 T cell receptor beta chains listed below, sequenced in a study of control samples from healthy donors and cancer patients. Some clones are missing from TCRdb's copy, which holds only in-frame ones; the method was immunoSEQ multiplex PCR. Found here are some 150,000 clones, around 94% of them singletons; the top ten hold about 12%. Sequenced: blood. All receptors come from a man between 35 and 55 years old in good health.

The rearrangement uses TRBV7-8 and TRBJ2-3; D gene uncertain. V was shortened by 5 bases and J by 0 bases, with 18 bases between the two germline ends. Germline lookup yields CDR1 SGHVS and CDR2 FQNEAQ. The CDR3 spans 17 residues. CDR3 sequence reads: CASSPPQIQPSTDTQYF. CDR3 nucleotides: TGTGCCAGCAGCCCCCCGCAGATCCAACCTAGCACAGATACGCAGTATTTT.

V gene TRBV6-5 combines with J gene TRBJ1-2; TRBD1 agrees at 9 bases. The CDR3 extends over 14 amino acids. V dropped 2 bases and J dropped 5; count of bases not matched to a gene: 3. Germline V gene lookup returns CDR1 MNHEY and CDR2 SVGAGI. Here the CDR3 DNA reads TGTGCCAGCAGTTACCTGGGACAGGGTTATGGCTACACCTTC. The encoded protein is CASSYLGQGYGYTF.

The table lists this clone with a count of one. V gene TRBV5-1 combines with J gene TRBJ1-1; no reliable D call. Germline CDR1 SGHRS, CDR2 YFSETQ. V was shortened by 0 bases and J by 0 bases, with 9 bases between the two germline ends. The CDR3 runs to 15 residues. The CDR3 DNA reads TGCGCCAGCAGCTTGGAAGGGAACATGAACACTGAAGCTTTCTTT. Translated: CASSLEGNMNTEAFF. The complete variable domain, with remaining parts taken from reference TRBV5-1 and TRBJ1-1, reads KAGVTQTPRYLIKTRGQQVTLSCSPISGHRSVSWYQQTPGQGLQFLFEYFSETQRNKGNFPGRFSGRQFSNSRSEMNVSTLELGDSALYLCASSLEGNMNTEAFFGQGTRLTVV.

The rearrangement joins TRBV5-1 to TRBJ2-7, with TRBD1 matching 7 bases. The CDR3 spans 14 residues. The V and J ends lost 5 bases and 1 base, in that order; junction bases with no gene match: 6. The germline V gene encodes CDR1 SGHRS and CDR2 YFSETQ. The CDR3 sequence is CASRKLGQSYEQYF. As DNA, the CDR3 is TGCGCCAGCAGGAAGCTGGGACAGTCCTACGAGCAGTACTTC.

The chain links TRBV21-1 to TRBJ2-1; the table's D call of TRBD2 was not tested on the DNA. TRBV21-1 is a pseudogene locus. The CDR3 consists of 17 residues. The CDR3 loop reads CASSKEVAGGPYNEQFF. In DNA form, the CDR3 reads TGTGCCAGCAGCAAAGAGGTAGCGGGGGGACCCTACAATGAGCAGTTCTTC.

This clone was observed once. This rearrangement joins TRBV4-3 to TRBJ2-3, with TRBD2 matching 8 bases. The junction had 8 bases not matched to a gene; V was cut back by 0 bases and J by 0 bases. Germline values: CDR1 LGHNA, CDR2 YSLEER. CDR3 length: 18 residues. This CDR3 is CASSQEFRTSGSTDTQYF. CDR3 sequence (DNA): TGCGCCAGCAGCCAAGAGTTCCGAACTAGCGGTAGCACAGATACGCAGTATTTT.

The J gene is TRBJ2-5, the V gene TRBV12-3 or TRBV12-4; D is tentatively TRBD1 or TRBD2 (5 bases each). Trimming pared 6 bases from V and 5 bases from J, leaving 10 bases between. The CDR3 contains 12 residues. The CDR3 coding sequence is TGTGCCAGCAGAAGGGGCGGGGAGACCCAGTACTTC. It codes for CASRRGGETQYF.

This chain uses TRBV25-1 with TRBJ1-3; 7 positions agree with TRBD1. Per the germline V gene, CDR1 is MGHDK and CDR2 is SYGVNS. This CDR3 contains 15 residues. Trimming removed 3 bases from V and 2 bases from J; junction bases left unmatched: 4. In nucleotides, the CDR3 is TGTGCCAGCAGTGACCTCGGGACAGCTGGAAACACCATATATTTT. The encoded protein is CASSDLGTAGNTIYF.

The genes are TRBV19 and TRBJ2-7; TRBD1 aligns across 8 bases. CDR3 length equals 17 residues. The germline V gene has CDR1 LNHDA and CDR2 SQIVND (reference sequence). V shed 5 bases, J shed 0 bases, and the junction held 12 bases outside the gene matches. CDR3 residues: CASSATRQGAISYEQYF. CDR3 DNA sequence: TGTGCCAGTAGTGCGACTCGCCAGGGGGCGATCTCCTACGAGCAGTACTTC.

The rearrangement uses TRBV6-4 and TRBJ2-6; D not resolved. The V end lost 0 bases, the J end lost 3 bases, and 0 bases lay between the germline ends. Germline V gives CDR1 MRHNA, CDR2 SNTAGT. The CDR3 length is 13 residues. CDR3: CASSDSGANVLTF. CDR3 DNA: TGTGCCAGCAGTGACTCTGGGGCCAACGTCCTGACTTTC.

This chain uses TRBV19 with TRBJ1-4; 9 bases map to TRBD1. With V trimmed by 5 bases and J by 4 bases, 5 bases remained unmatched. Germline values: CDR1 LNHDA, CDR2 SQIVND (reference sequence). This CDR3 contains 15 residues. The CDR3 is CASSPWTGVNEKLFF. In DNA form, the CDR3 reads TGTGCCAGTAGTCCATGGACAGGGGTTAATGAAAAACTGTTTTTT. Complete variable domain (other parts from reference TRBV19 and TRBJ1-4): DGGITQSPKYLFRKEGQNVTLSCEQNLNHDAMYWYRQDPGQGLRLIYYSQIVNDFQKGDIAEGYSVSREKKESFPLTVTSAQKNPTAFYLCASSPWTGVNEKLFFGSGTQLSVL.

V usage is TRBV5-1 and J usage is TRBJ1-6; tentatively, D is TRBD1 (6 bases). CDR3 length: 15 amino acids. CDR1 and CDR2 (germline): SGHRS, YFSETQ. V shed 0 bases and J shed 8 bases, with 12 bases lying between them. The CDR3 loop is CASSLETGRDSPLHF. The DNA for the CDR3 is TGCGCCAGCAGCTTGGAAACAGGGAGGGATTCACCCCTCCACTTT. The whole variable domain, remainder taken from reference TRBV5-1 and TRBJ1-6, is KAGVTQTPRYLIKTRGQQVTLSCSPISGHRSVSWYQQTPGQGLQFLFEYFSETQRNKGNFPGRFSGRQFSNSRSEMNVSTLELGDSALYLCASSLETGRDSPLHFGNGTRLTVT.

The gene calls are TRBV7-3 and TRBJ1-1, with D possibly matching TRBD1 (6 bases). V lost 5 bases and J 5 bases, leaving 21 bases between the germline ends. The germline V gene encodes CDR1 SGHTA and CDR2 FQGTGA. The CDR3 length is 16 residues. CDR3 in DNA: TGTGCCAGCAGCCCCCGGGGGGGCCGGGGGGGGACTGAAGCTTTCTTT. Translating it yields CASSPRGGRGGTEAFF.

This chain joins TRBV11-1 and TRBJ1-3; D remains ambiguous. There are 13 residues in the CDR3. V shed 5 bases and J shed 2 bases, with 7 bases lying between them. Per germline, CDR1 SGHAT and CDR2 FQDESV (reference sequence). This CDR3 reads CASSQQPGNTIYF. CDR3 coding DNA: TGTGCCAGCAGCCAACAGCCTGGAAACACCATATATTTT.

The chain recombines TRBV6-1 with TRBJ2-7; TRBD1 matches 9 bases. The junction had 3 bases not matched to a gene; V was cut back by 1 base and J by 2 bases. This CDR3 contains 15 residues. Germline assignment: CDR1 MNHNS and CDR2 SASEGT. The CDR3 coding sequence is TGTGCCAGCAGTGAAGGGACAGGGGAAACCTACGAGCAGTACTTC. This sequence encodes CASSEGTGETYEQYF.